The clone carrying this T cell receptor (beta chain) has at least ten counts. The antigen remains unidentified. This sample was included in a study of response to subunit inactivated influenza vaccine. Broader study findings: Seasonal influenza vaccination, on each occasion, was suggested by the authors to recruit few new T cells.

The CDR3 consists of 13 residues. Trimming removed 6 bases from V and 5 bases from J; junction bases left unmatched: 6. Each CDR3 protein gets one entry after TCRdb re-called the RT-PCR reads with MiXCR. The sample has 530,000 or so distinct CDR3 sequences, roughly 15% seen once; the top ten hold around 10%. The V call is TRBV12-3 or TRBV12-4, the J call TRBJ1-1; the match to TRBD1 covers 7 bases. The receptor comes from a man between 50 and 59 years old who received an inactivated influenza vaccine. The sequencing here drew on PBMCs from blood, taken 12 days after vaccination. CDR3 nucleotides: TGTGCCAGCAGCTCAACAGGGGTTACTGAAGCTTTCTTT. It yields the protein CASSSTGVTEAFF.